One and the same sample provided the 21 T cell receptor beta chains below, sequenced in a study of T cells after yellow fever vaccination. TCRdb re-called the 5' RACE reads with MiXCR, one entry per CDR3 protein. The table has 400,000 or so distinct CDR3 sequences, 11% seen once. The starting material was PBMCs, obtained on the day of the first yellow fever vaccination. All receptors derive from a man aged 18 to 29 who received the YFV17D yellow fever vaccine.

The chain couples TRBV7-8 to TRBJ2-7; D gene unclear. The CDR3 is 13 amino acids. Germline loops: CDR1 SGHVS, CDR2 FQNEAQ. Trimming cost V 5 bases and J 2 bases, with 10 bases left between them. The CDR3 coding sequence is TGTGCCAGCAGCACAGACATAGCCTACGAGCAGTACGTC. Its protein product is CASSTDIAYEQYV.

This clonotype was detected a few times. The V and J genes are TRBV6-5 and TRBJ2-7; 7 nucleotides agree with TRBD1. CDR3 length: 14 amino acids. Trimming removed 4 bases from V and 4 bases from J; junction bases left unmatched: 7. Germline V gives CDR1 MNHEY, CDR2 SVGAGI. As DNA, the CDR3 is TGTGCCAGCAGTTCTGGGACAGCAAAGTACGAGCAGTACGTC. Translating it yields CASSSGTAKYEQYV.

The chain carries TRBV7-3 and TRBJ2-3, with 11 bases fitting TRBD2. The V segment lost 5 bases and the J segment 5 bases; nucleotides outside the gene matches: 9. Germline CDR1 and CDR2: SGHTA and FQGTGA. The CDR3 sequence is 16 residues long. In DNA form, the CDR3 reads TGTGCCAGCAGCCAGGAACTAGCGGGGGTGAAAGATACGCAGTATTTT. Amino acids: CASSQELAGVKDTQYF.

The genes are TRBV5-1 and TRBJ1-2; a possible D gene is TRBD1 (6 bases). The CDR3 is 15 amino acids. Trimming removed 4 bases at V and 4 bases at J, with 17 bases between. Germline CDR1 and CDR2: SGHRS and YFSETQ. The CDR3 sequence: CASSPSPQGGYGYTF. In nucleotides, the CDR3 is TGCGCCAGCAGCCCGTCCCCACAGGGTGGCTATGGCTACACCTTC.

Only a few counts were recorded for this clonotype. The chain employs TRBV6-5 and TRBJ1-6; D ambiguous. The ends were cut back, 0 bases at V and 10 bases at J, with 10 bases in the middle. Germline V lookup: CDR1 MNHEY, CDR2 SVGAGI. The CDR3 has 14 residues. The CDR3 DNA sequence: TGTGCCAGCAGTTACTCAGGAGGAAAATCACCCCTCCACTTT. As protein: CASSYSGGKSPLHF.

The chain has TRBV27 and TRBJ1-1, with no clear D. Germline CDR1 MNHEY, CDR2 SMNVEV (reference sequence). Deletions cut 5 bases from V and 4 bases from J, with 14 bases between. CDR3 length: 14 amino acids. CDR3 DNA: TGTGCCAGCAGTCCCTTAGGGTTGAGCACTGAAGCTTTCTTT. Protein: CASSPLGLSTEAFF.

The chain couples TRBV6-1 to TRBJ2-7; no clear D. Trimming left V 8 bases short and J 2 bases short, with 16 bases between. CDR3 length: 14 amino acids. Per the germline V gene, CDR1 is MNHNS and CDR2 is SASEGT. This CDR3 is CASANIASTYEQYV. The CDR3 nucleotides are TGTGCCAGCGCTAACATCGCAAGCACCTACGAGCAGTACGTC.

This clonotype occurred a few times. The genes are TRBV5-1 and TRBJ2-7; possibly TRBD1 for D (5 bases). Per germline, CDR1 SGHRS and CDR2 YFSETQ. CDR3 length equals 14 residues. V shed 0 bases and J shed 3 bases, with 10 bases lying between them. The CDR3 reads CASSLVAGNYEQYF. DNA of the CDR3: TGCGCCAGCAGCTTGGTGGCAGGGAACTACGAGCAGTACTTC.

This CDR3 reads CASSPQKYQETQYF. The CDR3 nucleotides read TGCGCCAGCAGCCCCCAGAAGTACCAAGAGACCCAGTACTTC. J is TRBJ2-5 and V is TRBV5-1, with D unclear. V lost 4 bases and J 0 bases, leaving 10 bases between the germline ends. This CDR3 contains 14 residues. The V gene's germline CDR1 is SGHRS and CDR2 YFSETQ.

The CDR3 DNA follows: TGTGCCATCAGGACCGGGGGTCTAACCGGGACTACTAACAATGAGCAGTTCTTC. Amino acid sequence: CAIRTGGLTGTTNNEQFF. The chain employs TRBV10-3 and TRBJ2-1; TRBD2 aligns across 7 bases. The CDR3 spans 18 residues. The germline CDR1 and CDR2 sequences are ENHRY and SYGVKD. Trimming took 6 bases from V and 5 from J; bases not matched to a gene: 19.

The rearrangement joins TRBV6-5 to TRBJ2-1; TRBD2 agrees at 11 bases. The CDR3 contains 16 residues. The V gene's germline CDR1 is MNHEY and CDR2 SVGAGI. Trimming removed 4 bases from V and 4 bases from J; junction bases left unmatched: 6. The CDR3 here is CASSLAGGLRYNEQFF. In nucleotides, the CDR3 is TGTGCCAGCAGTTTAGCGGGGGGGCTGAGGTACAATGAGCAGTTCTTC.

This clonotype occurred a few times. The chain is built from TRBV27 and TRBJ1-5; D call uncertain. Germline lookup yields CDR1 MNHEY and CDR2 SMNVEV (reference sequence). Deletions cut 7 bases from V and 4 bases from J, with 14 bases between. The CDR3 is made up of 14 amino acids. The CDR3 region has the DNA TGTGCCAGCACTCCTTCAATAGGGAATCAGCCCCAGCATTTT. Its protein is CASTPSIGNQPQHF.

This clonotype has a handful of counts. V gene TRBV6-4 combines with J gene TRBJ2-3; a weak D match, TRBD1 (6 bases). This CDR3 has 15 amino acids. Per germline, CDR1 MRHNA and CDR2 SNTAGT. V gave up 4 bases and J gave up 0 bases, with 11 bases separating them. The CDR3 sequence is CASSAGTRSTDTQYF. The CDR3 bases are TGTGCCAGCAGTGCCGGGACAAGAAGCACAGATACGCAGTATTTT.

The genes are TRBV6-2 or TRBV6-3 and TRBJ1-1, with TRBD1 as a possible D gene (5 bases). Germline CDR1 reads MNHEY; CDR2 reads SVGEGT. The CDR3 covers 15 residues. The germline V and J ends were trimmed by 6 bases and 1 base, with 15 bases remaining between them. The CDR3 loop reads CASSPRGRANTEAFF. In nucleotides, the CDR3 is TGTGCCAGCAGCCCCCGGGGCAGGGCGAACACTGAAGCTTTCTTT.

The V and J genes are TRBV11-2 and TRBJ2-1; TRBD1 agrees at 7 bases. CDR1 SGHAT and CDR2 FQNNGV come from the germline V gene. V shed 2 bases and J 9 bases; nucleotides not matched to a gene: 7. The CDR3 has 14 residues. The CDR3 sequence is CASSLRTGSVEQFF. CDR3 nucleotides: TGTGCCAGCAGCTTACGGACAGGTTCTGTTGAGCAGTTCTTC. Filled out from reference TRBV11-2 and TRBJ2-1, the complete variable domain reads EAGVAQSPRYKIIEKRQSVAFWCNPISGHATLYWYQQILGQGPKLLIQFQNNGVVDDSQLPKDRFSAERLKGVDSTLKIQPAKLEDSAVYLCASSLRTGSVEQFFGPGTRLTVL.

This chain joins TRBV29-1 and TRBJ2-1; 7 bases are shared with TRBD1. The CDR3 extends over 12 amino acids. With 6 bases clipped from V and 9 bases from J, the junction kept 8 bases outside the gene matches. Looked up from germline, CDR1 is SQVTM and CDR2 is ANQGSEA. Here the CDR3 DNA reads TGCAGCGTAATCGGACAGGCTATTGAGCAGTTCTTC. Translating it yields CSVIGQAIEQFF.

The J gene is TRBJ2-5, the V gene TRBV12-3 or TRBV12-4, with 12 bases fitting TRBD2. V dropped 6 bases and J dropped 0; count of bases not matched to a gene: 2. CDR3 length: 15 amino acids. In nucleotides, the CDR3 is TGTGCCAGCAGAGGGACTAGCGGGTACCAAGAGACCCAGTACTTC. Its protein product is CASRGTSGYQETQYF.

This clonotype was counted between two and nine times. The chain is built from TRBV4-1 and TRBJ2-7; a weak D match, TRBD1 (5 bases). Between the trimmed V and J ends, which lost 3 bases and 6 bases, there was a span of 21 bases. This CDR3 comprises 16 residues. Germline V CDR1 and CDR2: MGHRA, YSYEKL. CDR3 protein: CASSHPGQGYLIEQYF. The CDR3 bases are TGCGCCAGCAGCCACCCGGGTCAGGGATATTTAATCGAGCAGTACTTC.

This clonotype was observed many times. V is TRBV6-1 and J is TRBJ2-2; 12 positions match TRBD2. With 2 bases clipped from V and 6 bases from J, the junction kept 1 base outside the gene matches. CDR1 is MNHNS, CDR2 SASEGT, per germline. This CDR3 comprises 15 residues. The CDR3 nucleotides read TGTGCCAGCAGTGAACTAGCGGGGGGGCCCGGGGAGCTGTTTTTT. Translated: CASSELAGGPGELFF.

The chain has TRBV4-1 and TRBJ2-5, with D perhaps matching TRBD1 (6 bases). Germline V lookup: CDR1 MGHRA, CDR2 YSYEKL. The CDR3 sequence is 16 residues long. Trimming removed 4 bases from V and 4 bases from J, with 19 bases in between. The CDR3, as DNA: TGCGCCAGCAGCCTCACATCAGGGGTTCGGGGAGAGACCCAGTACTTC. This translates into CASSLTSGVRGETQYF.

This rearrangement joins TRBV20-1 to TRBJ2-7; 8 bases agree with TRBD1. Per the germline V gene, CDR1 is DFQATT and CDR2 is SNEGSKA (reference sequence). Trimming removed 3 bases from V and 0 bases from J; junction bases left unmatched: 4. CDR3 length: 14 amino acids. CDR3 DNA sequence: TGCAGTGCTAGCTGGCAGGGGGCCTCCTACGAGCAGTACTTC. Protein: CSASWQGASYEQYF.